The text below deals with one T cell receptor beta chain. Its target is not known. These data originate in a study of response to subunit inactivated influenza vaccine. Study findings and constraints: The authors put forward the suggestion that each seasonal influenza vaccination may bring in only a limited number of new T cells.

TCRdb re-derived calls from the RT-PCR reads in MiXCR, one entry per CDR3 protein. The table lists about half a million distinct CDR3 sequences, roughly 23% of them singletons. The germline V and J ends were trimmed by 3 bases and 4 bases, with 9 bases remaining between them. This CDR3 spans 13 amino acids. The TCR sequence derives from a man aged 50 to 60 who received an inactivated influenza vaccine. This chain connects TRBV12-3 or TRBV12-4 to TRBJ1-2; D gene uncertain. Sample: CD4+ T cells sorted from PBMCs, taken 5 to 6 days after vaccination. DNA for the CDR3: TGTGCCAGCAGTTTGAACTCCGGCTATGGCTACACCTTC. It encodes CASSLNSGYGYTF.